One T cell receptor (beta chain) is described in this entry. The sample holds many counts of this clonotype. Its antigen target is currently unknown. Base qualities are not provided; no much larger clone lies one nucleotide away. The sample comes from a study of T cells in Graves' hyperthyroidism and ophthalmopathy (dated by TCRdb to 2018 to 2020). Regarding the study in general: Peripheral blood was collected at initial diagnosis, before any treatment. To identify TCR V-J signatures that set the groups apart, the researchers used a discovery cohort of 100 patients, made up of under 45 with Graves' ophthalmopathy and some 58 with stable Graves' hyperthyroidism. An independent validation cohort of around 19 hyperthyroidism patients and 17 patients who later progressed to ophthalmopathy tested prospective prediction of ophthalmopathy. The 100 discovery patients were randomly split 7:3 into training and test sets. In six Graves' hyperthyroidism patients, the study also compared T-cell repertoires from thyroid tissue with T-cell repertoires from blood. After sampling, hyperthyroidism patients received methimazole starting at 30 mg daily, and ophthalmopathy patients received high-dose intravenous methylprednisolone. The paper reports TCR Vbeta CDR3 sequencing of 130 to 150 peripheral blood samples: 43 ophthalmopathy, roughly 80 hyperthyroidism and 17 progressor patients. Paper-wide results and their limitations: No statistical method was used to set the sample size in advance, and investigators knew the group allocation. A model built on a 13 V-J signature distinguished ophthalmopathy from stable hyperthyroidism, reaching about 88% sensitivity and 81.08% specificity in cross-validation and 80%/75% in testing. Most expanded thyroid clonotypes (frequency above 0.001) were also detected in blood, suggesting blood repertoires may reflect thyroid immune responses. In validation, the model predicted progression to ophthalmopathy with just under 71% sensitivity and over 72% specificity, a median of around 6.6 months before onset.

The TCR beta CDR3 regions were amplified from RNA transcripts. The TCR CDR3 was subjected to a first round of RT-PCR using the HTBI primer set and the Qiagen OneStep RT-PCR kit. The libraries were constructed in a second round of multiplex PCR and then size-selected and purified. Libraries were sequenced paired-end with 100 bp reads on an Illumina HiSeq2000. On the authors' methods: SOAPnuke was used to process the raw data, removing reads that contained adapters or uncalled bases, had a mean Phred below 15, or lacked an exact match to the constant primer or identifier. High-quality paired reads were merged with COPE v1.2.5, and unique nucleotide sequences were defined as clonotypes. MiTCR v1.1 was used to align clonotypes to the IMGT TRBV, TRBD and TRBJ reference segments. The analysis included only V-J combinations with a frequency above 0.0001, which together covered around 99% of the repertoires. A TCS score was defined as the ratio of F50 (clonal expansion) to E x V (chaos), with BLOSUM62-based TCRdist applied between CDR3 peptides within each V-J. Welch's t-statistics and random forest reduced fewer than 600 V-J features to 13, which were used in a naive Bayes classifier (R e1071). The similarity between thyroid and blood repertoires was quantified using the Morisita-Horn index. TCRdb trimmed the raw reads at Q25, called clones with MiXCR and kept productive beta chains. A single entry per CDR3 protein holds the most common genes and DNA from its merged rows. TCRdb assigned the V and J calls; the authors' analysis was not used. This sample gives more than 50,000 distinct CDR3 sequences in total; roughly 49% of them show up just once. The biggest ten clones account for around 11% of the sample.

In the ophthalmopathy patients, disease was moderately to severely active, with a Clinical Activity Score of 3 or more, a NOSPECS grade of 4 or more, and a duration of less than 3 months. Patients with uncontrolled infections, other autoimmune diseases, pregnancy or lactation were excluded. Diagnoses were established on the basis of clinical symptoms, serum thyroxine and TRAb, thyroid ultrasound, and orbital computed tomography. Ficoll-Paque density gradient centrifugation was used to isolate PBMCs from 10 ml of fresh peripheral blood. Total RNA was extracted using Trizol reagent, and RNA quality was assessed on an Agilent 2100 Bioanalyzer. Sequences were obtained from blood. The sequence was obtained from a woman aged 25 to 39 with Graves' ophthalmopathy.

The CDR3 has the sequence CASSEASVNTEAFF. The bases are TGTGCCAGCAGTGAAGCTTCCGTAAACACTGAAGCTTTCTTT. The chain couples TRBV6-1 to TRBJ1-1; no confident D gene assignment can be made. The CDR3 numbers 14 residues from cysteine through phenylalanine. This entry keeps only the CDR3 DNA: 42 bases, framed from base 1. Between the V and J ends, shortened by 0 bases and 2 bases respectively, the junction contains 7 bases. The CDR1 and CDR2 encoded by the germline V gene are MNHNS and SASEGT.